The rows below give T cell receptor beta chains drawn from one sample of a study of shared clonotypes between healthy human individuals. Data came from immunoSEQ multiplex PCR; TCRdb stores just in-frame clones and leaves some out. The sample shows over 2 million clones, 85% to 95% of them seen only once. The source material was naive CD8+ T cells sorted from blood. The receptor set was obtained from a man aged 18 to 35 in good health. Each CDR3 is given with its conserved first and last residue. A D gene is named only where the DNA matches it firmly. A clone size is listed for some rows: how often the clone was seen (once, few, many), or a class if it is expanded.

d_gene	abundance	v_gene	j_gene	CDR3aa	CDR3nt
-	-	TRBV5-4	TRBJ2-2	CASSLWGNTGELFF	TGTGCCAGCAGCTTGTGGGGTAACACCGGGGAGCTGTTTTTT
TRBD1	-	TRBV7-9	TRBJ2-7	CASSLALQGFDEQYF	TGTGCCAGCAGCTTAGCGTTACAGGGGTTCGACGAGCAGTACTTC
TRBD2	-	TRBV11-2	TRBJ2-7	CASSFSGGNYEQYF	TGTGCCAGCAGCTTCAGCGGGGGGAACTACGAGCAGTACTTC
TRBD2	-	TRBV10-3	TRBJ2-5	CATVPGLAGAETQYF	TGTGCCACCGTCCCGGGACTAGCGGGAGCGGAGACCCAGTACTTC
-	-	TRBV10-2	TRBJ2-7	CASSISNPGEQYF	TGCGCCAGCAGTATTTCCAACCCCGGCGAGCAGTACTTC
-	-	TRBV19	TRBJ1-4	CASSTSPSWDNEKLFF	TGTGCCAGTAGTACCTCTCCATCATGGGACAATGAAAAACTGTTTTTT
-	-	TRBV27	TRBJ2-1	CASSLASTPGNEQFF	TGTGCCAGCAGTTTAGCATCGACACCGGGGAATGAGCAGTTCTTC
TRBD2	-	TRBV7-2	TRBJ2-3	CASSSPQSEREGTDTQYF	TGTGCCAGCAGCTCCCCCCAATCCGAGCGGGAGGGCACAGATACGCAGTATTTT
TRBD1	-	TRBV9	TRBJ2-7	CASSVGTGGEQYF	TGTGCCAGCAGCGTGGGGACAGGGGGGGAGCAGTACTTC
TRBD1	once	TRBV6-6	TRBJ1-1	CASSRMDRPQGTEAFF	TGTGCCAGCAGCCGAATGGACAGGCCCCAGGGCACTGAAGCTTTCTTT
TRBD1	once	TRBV15	TRBJ1-6	CATSSEGQGDSPLHF	TGTGCCACCAGCAGTGAGGGACAGGGGGATTCACCCCTCCACTTT
TRBD1	-	TRBV5-1	TRBJ1-5	CASSPGGGNQPQHF	TGCGCCAGCAGCCCAGGGGGAGGCAATCAGCCCCAGCATTTT
-	-	TRBV11-3	TRBJ2-3	CASSPELGLDTQYF	TGTGCCAGCAGCCCCGAGCTCGGCTTGGATACGCAGTATTTT
-	-	TRBV7-9	TRBJ1-1	CASSAEGTEAFF	TGTGCCAGCAGCGCGGAAGGGACTGAAGCTTTCTTT
TRBD2	-	TRBV5-6	TRBJ2-1	CASSFGLAGVNGNEQFF	TGTGCCAGCAGCTTTGGACTAGCGGGAGTAAATGGCAATGAGCAGTTCTTC
-	-	TRBV27	TRBJ1-5	CASSWDLNQPQHF	TGTGCCAGCAGTTGGGACCTCAATCAGCCCCAGCATTTT
TRBD2	-	TRBV7-3	TRBJ2-3	CASSSGTSGIGGLDTQYF	TGTGCCAGCAGCTCCGGGACTAGCGGGATAGGGGGTTTAGATACGCAGTATTTT
TRBD2	-	TRBV7-9	TRBJ2-3	CASSSEASGLGDTQYF	TGTGCCAGCAGCTCTGAGGCTAGCGGGCTCGGAGATACGCAGTATTTT
TRBD2	-	TRBV13	TRBJ2-7	CASTLGGGSSYEQYF	TGTGCCAGCACCTTGGGGGGAGGGAGCTCCTACGAGCAGTACTTC
-	-	TRBV2	TRBJ2-2	CASQIGLNTGELFF	TGTGCCAGCCAGATAGGTCTAAACACCGGGGAGCTGTTTTTT
TRBD1	-	TRBV18	TRBJ2-5	CASSPDREQETQYF	TGTGCCAGCTCACCGGACAGGGAGCAAGAGACCCAGTACTTC
-	-	TRBV30	TRBJ2-7	CAWSVPLSWQYF	TGTGCCTGGAGTGTTCCCCTGAGCTGGCAGTACTTC
-	-	TRBV9	TRBJ2-7	CASSPTGYEQYF	TGTGCCAGCAGCCCCACGGGCTACGAGCAGTACTTC